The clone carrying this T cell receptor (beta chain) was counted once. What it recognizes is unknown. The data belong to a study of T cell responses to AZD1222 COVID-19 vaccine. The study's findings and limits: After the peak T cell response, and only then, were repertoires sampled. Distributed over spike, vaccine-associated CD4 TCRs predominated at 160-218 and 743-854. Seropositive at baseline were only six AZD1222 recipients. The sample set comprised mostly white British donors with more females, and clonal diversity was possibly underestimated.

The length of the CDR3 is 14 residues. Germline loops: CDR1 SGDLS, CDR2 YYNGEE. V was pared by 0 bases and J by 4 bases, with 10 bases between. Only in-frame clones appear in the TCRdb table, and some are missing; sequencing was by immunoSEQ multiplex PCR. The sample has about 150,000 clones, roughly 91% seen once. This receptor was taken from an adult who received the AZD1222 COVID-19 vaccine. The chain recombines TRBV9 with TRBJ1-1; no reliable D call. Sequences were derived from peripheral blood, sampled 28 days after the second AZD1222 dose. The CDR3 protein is CASSVGSGFTEAFF. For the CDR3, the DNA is TGTGCCAGCAGCGTAGGAAGTGGGTTCACTGAAGCTTTCTTT.